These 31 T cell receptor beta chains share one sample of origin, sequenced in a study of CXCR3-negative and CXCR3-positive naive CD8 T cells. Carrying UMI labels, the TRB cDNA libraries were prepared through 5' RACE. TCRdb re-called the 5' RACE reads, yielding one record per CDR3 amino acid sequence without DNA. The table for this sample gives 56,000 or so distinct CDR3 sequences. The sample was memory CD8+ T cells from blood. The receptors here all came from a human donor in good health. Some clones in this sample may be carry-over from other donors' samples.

The CDR3 loop reads CASSLSWGGYEQYF. The V and J genes are TRBV5-5 and TRBJ2-7; checking the TCRdb D call of TRBD1 is not possible without DNA. The CDR3 spans 14 residues. Germline-derived CDR1 and CDR2 are SGHKS and YYEKEE (reference sequence).

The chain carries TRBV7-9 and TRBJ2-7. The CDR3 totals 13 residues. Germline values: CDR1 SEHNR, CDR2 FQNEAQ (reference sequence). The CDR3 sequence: CASSLPDGPERYF.

CDR3 amino acids: CSAQTGIDEKLFF. This chain links TRBV20-1 with TRBJ1-4; TCRdb designates TRBD1, a call that cannot be tested without DNA. The length of the CDR3 is 13 residues. The germline gives CDR1 DFQATT, CDR2 SNEGSKA (reference sequence).

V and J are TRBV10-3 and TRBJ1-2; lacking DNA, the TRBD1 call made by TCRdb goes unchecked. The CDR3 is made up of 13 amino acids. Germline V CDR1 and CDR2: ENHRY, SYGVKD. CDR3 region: CAISSRERDGYTF.

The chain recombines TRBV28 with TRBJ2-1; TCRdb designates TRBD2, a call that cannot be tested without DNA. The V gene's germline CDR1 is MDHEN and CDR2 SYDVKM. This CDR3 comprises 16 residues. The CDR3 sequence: CASSPTLAGGPNEQFF.

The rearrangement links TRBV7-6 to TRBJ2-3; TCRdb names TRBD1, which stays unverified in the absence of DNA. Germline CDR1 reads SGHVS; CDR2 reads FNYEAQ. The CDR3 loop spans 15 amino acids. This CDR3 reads CASSSHGGTTDTQYF.

CDR3 residues: CASSLQGNEQFF. V and J are TRBV28 and TRBJ2-1; the D call of TRBD1 rests on TCRdb alone, since no DNA is present to check it. The CDR3 contains 12 residues. Germline CDR1 is MDHEN and CDR2 is SYDVKM.

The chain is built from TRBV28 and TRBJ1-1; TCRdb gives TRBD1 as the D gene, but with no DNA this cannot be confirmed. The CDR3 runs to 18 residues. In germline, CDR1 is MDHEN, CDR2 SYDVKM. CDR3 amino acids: CASSPIPGTGVMNTEAFF. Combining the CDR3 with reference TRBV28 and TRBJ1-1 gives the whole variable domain DVKVTQSSRYLVKRTGEKVFLECVQDMDHENMFWYRQDPGLGLRLIYFSYDVKMKEKGDIPEGYSVSREKKERFSLILESASTNQTSMYLCASSPIPGTGVMNTEAFFGQGTRLTVV.

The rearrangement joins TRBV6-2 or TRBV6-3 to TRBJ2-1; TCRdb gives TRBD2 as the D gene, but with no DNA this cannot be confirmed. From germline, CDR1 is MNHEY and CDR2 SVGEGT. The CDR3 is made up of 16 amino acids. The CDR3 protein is CASSPTSDSSYNEQFF.

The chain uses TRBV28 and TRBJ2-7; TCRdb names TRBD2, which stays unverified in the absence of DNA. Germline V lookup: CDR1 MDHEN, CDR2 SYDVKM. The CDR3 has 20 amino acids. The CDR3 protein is CASSSRGGRVGLEGSYEQYF.

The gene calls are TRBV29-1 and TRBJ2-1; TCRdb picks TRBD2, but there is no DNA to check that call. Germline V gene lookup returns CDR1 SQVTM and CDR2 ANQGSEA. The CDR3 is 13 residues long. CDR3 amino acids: CSVDPHWVDEQFF.

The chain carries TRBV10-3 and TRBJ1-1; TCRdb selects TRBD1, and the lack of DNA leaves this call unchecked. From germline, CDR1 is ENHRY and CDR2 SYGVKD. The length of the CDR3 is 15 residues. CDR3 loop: CAISDTTGINTEAFF.

Here the CDR3 reads CASRPDSFSAHLVNNEQFF. V is TRBV6-6 and J is TRBJ2-1; checking the TCRdb D call of TRBD1 is not possible without DNA. In germline, CDR1 is MNHNY, CDR2 SVGAGI (reference sequence). The CDR3 covers 19 residues.

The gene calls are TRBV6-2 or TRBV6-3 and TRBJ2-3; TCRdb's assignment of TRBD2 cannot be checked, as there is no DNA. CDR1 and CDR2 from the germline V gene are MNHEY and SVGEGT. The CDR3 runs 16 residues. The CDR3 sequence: CASSLAGGGEEDTQYF.

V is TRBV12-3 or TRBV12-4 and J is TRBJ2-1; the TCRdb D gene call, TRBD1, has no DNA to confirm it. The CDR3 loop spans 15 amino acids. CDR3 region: CASSLGQGLYNEQFF.

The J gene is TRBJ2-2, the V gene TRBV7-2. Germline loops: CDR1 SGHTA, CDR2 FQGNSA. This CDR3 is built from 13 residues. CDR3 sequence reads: CASSQQATGELFF.

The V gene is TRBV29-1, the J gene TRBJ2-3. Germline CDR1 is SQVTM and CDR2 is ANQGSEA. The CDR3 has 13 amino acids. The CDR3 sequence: CSVERFRTDTQYF.

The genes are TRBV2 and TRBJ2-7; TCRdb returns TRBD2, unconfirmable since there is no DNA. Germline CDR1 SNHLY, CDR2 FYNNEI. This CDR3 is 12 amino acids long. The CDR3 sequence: CASSEHRAEQYF.

This chain's CDR3 is CASSLEGATYEQYF. V and J are TRBV7-9 and TRBJ2-7. Germline V lookup: CDR1 SEHNR, CDR2 FQNEAQ (reference sequence). The CDR3 extends over 14 amino acids.

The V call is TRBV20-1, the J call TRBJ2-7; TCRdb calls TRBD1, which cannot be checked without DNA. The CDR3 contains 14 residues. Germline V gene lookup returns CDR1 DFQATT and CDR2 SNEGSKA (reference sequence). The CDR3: CSASPPGVDHEQYF.

The CDR3 sequence: CASSLGWGRDTEAFF. This chain uses TRBV27 with TRBJ1-1; TCRdb designates TRBD1, a call that cannot be tested without DNA. The CDR3 covers 15 residues. Looked up from germline, CDR1 is MNHEY and CDR2 is SMNVEV (reference sequence).

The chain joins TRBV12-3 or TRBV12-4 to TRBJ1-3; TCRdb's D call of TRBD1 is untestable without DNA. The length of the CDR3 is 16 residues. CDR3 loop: CASSSASGVSGNTIYF.

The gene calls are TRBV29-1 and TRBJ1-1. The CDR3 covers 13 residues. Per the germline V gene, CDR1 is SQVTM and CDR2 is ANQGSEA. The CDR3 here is CSVTSWTANEAFF.

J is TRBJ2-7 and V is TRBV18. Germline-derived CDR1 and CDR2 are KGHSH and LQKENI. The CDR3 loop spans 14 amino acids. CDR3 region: CASSPPTGNYEQYF. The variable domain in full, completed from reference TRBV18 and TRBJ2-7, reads NAGVMQNPRHLVRRRGQEARLRCSPMKGHSHVYWYRQLPEEGLKFMVYLQKENIIDESGMPKERFSAEFPKEGPSILRIQQVVRGDSAAYFCASSPPTGNYEQYFGPGTRLTVT.

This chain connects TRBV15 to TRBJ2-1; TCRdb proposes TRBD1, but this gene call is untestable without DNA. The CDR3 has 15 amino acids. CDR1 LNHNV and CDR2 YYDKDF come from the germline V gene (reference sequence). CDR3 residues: CATSRGQGSYNEQFF.

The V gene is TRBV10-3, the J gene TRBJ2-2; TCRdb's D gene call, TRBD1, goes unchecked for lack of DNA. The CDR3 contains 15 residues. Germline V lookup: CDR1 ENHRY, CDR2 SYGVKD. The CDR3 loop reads CAISDPGLNTGELFF.

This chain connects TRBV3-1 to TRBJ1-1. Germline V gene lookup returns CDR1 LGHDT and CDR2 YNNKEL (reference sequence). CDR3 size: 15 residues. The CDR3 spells CASSQEGGLNTEAFF.

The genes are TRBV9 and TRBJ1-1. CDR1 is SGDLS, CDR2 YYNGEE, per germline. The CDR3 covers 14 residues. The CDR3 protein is CASSVASTNTEAFF.

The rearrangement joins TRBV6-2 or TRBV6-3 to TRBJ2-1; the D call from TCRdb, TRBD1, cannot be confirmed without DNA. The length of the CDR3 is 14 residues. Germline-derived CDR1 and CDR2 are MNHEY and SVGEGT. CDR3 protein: CASNQGAVYNEQFF.

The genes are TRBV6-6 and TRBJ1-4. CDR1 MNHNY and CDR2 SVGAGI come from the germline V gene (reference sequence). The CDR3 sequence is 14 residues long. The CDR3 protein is CASSYLGLEEKLFF.

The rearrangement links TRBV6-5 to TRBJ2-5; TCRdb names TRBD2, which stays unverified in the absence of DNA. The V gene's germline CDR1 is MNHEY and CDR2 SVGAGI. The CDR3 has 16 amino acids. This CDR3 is CASSLRINRMQETQYF.